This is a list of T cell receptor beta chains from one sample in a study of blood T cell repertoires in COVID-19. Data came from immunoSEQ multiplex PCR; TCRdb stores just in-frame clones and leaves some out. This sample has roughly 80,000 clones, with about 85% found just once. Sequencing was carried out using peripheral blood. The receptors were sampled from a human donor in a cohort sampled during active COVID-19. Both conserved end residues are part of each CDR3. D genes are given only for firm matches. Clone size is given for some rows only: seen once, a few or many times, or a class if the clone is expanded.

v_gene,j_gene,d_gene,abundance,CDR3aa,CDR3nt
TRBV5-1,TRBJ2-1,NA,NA,CASSSRAGRYNEQFF,TGCGCCAGCAGCTCCCGGGCAGGGCGTTACAATGAGCAGTTCTTC
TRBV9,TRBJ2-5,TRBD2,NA,CASSVDTSGGAWQETQYF,TGTGCCAGCAGCGTAGACACTAGCGGGGGGGCCTGGCAAGAGACCCAGTACTTC
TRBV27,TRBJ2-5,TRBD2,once,CASSEAGEETQYF,TGTGCCAGCAGCGAAGCGGGGGAAGAGACCCAGTACTTC
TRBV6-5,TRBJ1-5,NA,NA,CASTRNPGDNQPQHF,TGTGCCAGCACCCGAAATCCAGGGGATAATCAGCCCCAGCATTTT
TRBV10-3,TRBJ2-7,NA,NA,CAISVSPSVGGQHEQYF,TGTGCCATCAGTGTTTCTCCCAGCGTGGGTGGTCAACACGAGCAGTACTTC
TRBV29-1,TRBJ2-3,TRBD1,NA,CSVVSGTASTDTQYF,TGCAGCGTTGTTTCCGGGACAGCTTCCACAGATACGCAGTATTTT
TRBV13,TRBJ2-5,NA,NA,CASSLRRGSREETQYF,TGTGCCAGCAGCTTACGGCGGGGCAGCCGGGAAGAGACCCAGTACTTC
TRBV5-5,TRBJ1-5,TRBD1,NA,CASSPQGAKGNQPQHF,TGTGCCAGCAGCCCACAGGGGGCTAAGGGCAATCAGCCCCAGCATTTT
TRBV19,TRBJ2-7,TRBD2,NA,CASSISSGSSYEQYF,TGTGCCAGTAGTATTTCTAGCGGGAGCTCCTACGAGCAGTACTTC
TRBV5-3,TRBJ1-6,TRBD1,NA,CARSKVDRDYNSPLHF,TGTGCCAGAAGCAAGGTTGACAGGGACTATAATTCACCCCTCCACTTT
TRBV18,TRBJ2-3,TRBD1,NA,CASSHRDSRTKDTQYF,TGTGCCAGCTCACACCGGGACAGCCGTACTAAAGATACGCAGTATTTT
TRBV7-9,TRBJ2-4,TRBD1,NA,CASSLNPGQGVEENIQYF,TGTGCCAGCAGCTTAAACCCCGGACAGGGGGTCGAAGAAAACATTCAGTACTTC
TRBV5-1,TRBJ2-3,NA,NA,CASTVGGVDTQYF,TGCGCCAGCACGGTCGGCGGGGTGGATACGCAGTATTTT
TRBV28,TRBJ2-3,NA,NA,CASSFNSLLPLNTQYF,TGTGCCAGCAGTTTTAACTCACTACTACCACTTAATACGCAGTATTTT
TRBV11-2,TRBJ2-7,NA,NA,CASSLVQDYEQYF,TGTGCCAGCAGCTTAGTCCAGGACTACGAGCAGTACTTC
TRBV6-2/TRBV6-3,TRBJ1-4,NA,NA,CASSYRGWGEKLFF,TGTGCCAGCAGTTACAGAGGGTGGGGTGAAAAACTGTTTTTT
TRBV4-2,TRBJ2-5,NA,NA,CASSQGSSRETQYF,TGTGCCAGCAGCCAAGGTTCCTCTCGGGAGACCCAGTACTTC
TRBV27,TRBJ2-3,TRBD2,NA,CASSFFGGGYTDTQYF,TGTGCCAGCAGTTTTTTCGGGGGAGGGTACACAGATACGCAGTATTTT
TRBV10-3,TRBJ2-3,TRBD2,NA,CATTGTRDKDTQYF,TGTGCCACCACCGGGACTAGAGATAAGGATACGCAGTATTTT
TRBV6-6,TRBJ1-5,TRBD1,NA,CASRPQGNQPQHF,TGTGCCAGCAGGCCACAGGGGAATCAGCCCCAGCATTTT
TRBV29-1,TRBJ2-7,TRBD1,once,CSPHRGEYEQYF,TGCAGCCCTCACAGGGGAGAATACGAGCAGTACTTC
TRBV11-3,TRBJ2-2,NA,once,CASSLDSPSTGKGNTGELFF,TGTGCCAGCAGCTTAGATAGCCCATCAACAGGGAAGGGGAACACCGGGGAGCTGTTTTTT
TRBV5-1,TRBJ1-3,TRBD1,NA,CASSLEGQGAENTIYF,TGCGCCAGCAGCTTGGAAGGACAGGGGGCGGAGAACACCATATATTTT
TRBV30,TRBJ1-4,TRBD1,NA,CARSGGPNEKLFF,TGTGCCAGATCAGGGGGACCTAATGAAAAACTGTTTTTT
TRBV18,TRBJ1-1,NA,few,CASSPDRFNTEAFF,TGTGCCAGCTCTCCAGACAGGTTCAACACTGAAGCTTTCTTT
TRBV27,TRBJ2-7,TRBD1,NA,CASRRGQHEQYF,TGTGCCAGCAGAAGGGGGCAGCACGAGCAGTACTTC
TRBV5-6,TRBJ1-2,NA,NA,CASSLSGNYGYTF,TGTGCCAGCAGCTTGTCAGGGAACTATGGCTACACCTTC
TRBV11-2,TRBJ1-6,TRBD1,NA,CASSLVGQNSPLHF,TGTGCCAGCAGCTTAGTGGGACAGAATTCACCCCTCCACTTT
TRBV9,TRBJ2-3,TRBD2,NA,CASSVSTGLAGTSTDTQYF,TGTGCCAGCAGCGTCAGTACGGGACTAGCGGGGACTAGCACAGATACGCAGTATTTT
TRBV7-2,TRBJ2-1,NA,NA,CASSLAAGNYNEQFF,TGTGCCAGCAGCTTAGCAGCGGGCAACTACAATGAGCAGTTCTTC
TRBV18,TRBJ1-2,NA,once,CASSPPSQGNYGYTF,TGTGCCAGCTCACCACCGAGTCAGGGTAACTATGGCTACACCTTC
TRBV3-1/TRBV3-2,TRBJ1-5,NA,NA,CASSFDSSNQPQHF,TGTGCCAGCAGCTTCGACAGTAGCAATCAGCCCCAGCATTTT
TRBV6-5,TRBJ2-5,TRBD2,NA,CASKRASGGQETQYF,TGTGCCAGCAAGCGAGCCAGCGGGGGCCAAGAGACCCAGTACTTC
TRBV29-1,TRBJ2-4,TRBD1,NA,CSVAGISGQGKNIQYF,TGCAGCGTTGCGGGGATTTCGGGACAGGGAAAAAACATTCAGTACTTC
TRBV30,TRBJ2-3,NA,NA,CAWRVWGSGTDTQYF,TGTGCCTGGAGGGTGTGGGGGAGCGGGACAGATACGCAGTATTTT
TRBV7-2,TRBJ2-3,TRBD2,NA,CASSLGLAGQVDTQYF,TGTGCCAGCAGCTTGGGTCTAGCGGGACAAGTAGATACGCAGTATTTT
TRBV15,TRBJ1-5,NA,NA,CATSREGGQPQHF,TGTGCCACCAGCAGAGAGGGGGGACAGCCCCAGCATTTT
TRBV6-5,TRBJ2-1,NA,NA,CASSYRENNEQFF,TGTGCCAGCAGTTACCGGGAGAACAATGAGCAGTTCTTC
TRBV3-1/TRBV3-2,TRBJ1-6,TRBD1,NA,CASGRTGRLYNSPLHF,TGTGCCAGCGGCCGGACAGGGCGGCTCTATAATTCACCCCTCCACTTT
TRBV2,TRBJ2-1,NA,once,CASNPQQSYNEQFF,TGTGCCAGCAATCCCCAACAGAGCTACAATGAGCAGTTCTTC
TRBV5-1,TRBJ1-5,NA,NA,CASSLFPGSNQPQHF,TGCGCCAGCAGCTTGTTTCCGGGTAGCAATCAGCCCCAGCATTTT
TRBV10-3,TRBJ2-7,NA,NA,CAISERSGGSYEQYF,TGTGCCATCAGTGAGAGATCAGGGGGGTCGTACGAGCAGTACTTC
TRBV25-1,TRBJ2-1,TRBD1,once,CASSELGGQEPYNEQFF,TGTGCCAGCAGTGAACTGGGGGGACAGGAGCCCTACAATGAGCAGTTCTTC
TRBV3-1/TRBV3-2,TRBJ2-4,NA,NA,CASSPQVLAKNIQYF,TGTGCCAGCAGCCCACAGGTACTAGCCAAAAACATTCAGTACTTC
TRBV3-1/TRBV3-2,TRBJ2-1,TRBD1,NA,CASSQAGTGAAEQFF,TGTGCCAGCAGCCAAGCCGGGACAGGGGCCGCAGAGCAGTTCTTC
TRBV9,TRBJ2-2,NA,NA,CASSVTGRNTGELFF,TGTGCCAGCAGCGTAACTGGGCGGAACACCGGGGAGCTGTTTTTT
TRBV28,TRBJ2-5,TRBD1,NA,CASTRRGTGERKTQYF,TGTGCCAGCACCCGAAGAGGGACAGGGGAAAGGAAGACCCAGTACTTC
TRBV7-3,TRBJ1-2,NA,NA,CASSQTGQGGYTF,TGTGCCAGCAGCCAAACAGGGCAGGGTGGCTACACCTTC
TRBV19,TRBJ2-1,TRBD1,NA,CASSIGGTGTNNEQFF,TGTGCCAGTAGTATAGGCGGGACAGGGACTAACAATGAGCAGTTCTTC
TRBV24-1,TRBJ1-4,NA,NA,CATSDGVEGGLFF,TGTGCCACCAGTGATGGAGTCGAGGGTGGACTGTTTTTT
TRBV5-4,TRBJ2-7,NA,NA,CASSYSSTASYEQYF,TGTGCCAGCAGTTACTCGTCGACAGCCTCCTACGAGCAGTACTTC